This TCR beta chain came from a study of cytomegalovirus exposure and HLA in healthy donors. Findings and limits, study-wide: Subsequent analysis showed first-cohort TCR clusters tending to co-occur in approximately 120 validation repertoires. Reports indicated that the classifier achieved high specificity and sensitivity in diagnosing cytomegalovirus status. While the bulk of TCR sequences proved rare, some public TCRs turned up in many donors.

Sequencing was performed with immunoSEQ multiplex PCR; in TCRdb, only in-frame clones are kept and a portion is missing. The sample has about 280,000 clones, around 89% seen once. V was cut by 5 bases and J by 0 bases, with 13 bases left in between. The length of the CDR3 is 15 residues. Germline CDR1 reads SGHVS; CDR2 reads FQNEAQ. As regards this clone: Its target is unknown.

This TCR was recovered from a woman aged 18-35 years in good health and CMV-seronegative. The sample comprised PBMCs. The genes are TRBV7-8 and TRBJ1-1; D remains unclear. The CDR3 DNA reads TGTGCCAGCAGCCCCCTTCGGAGGATGAACACTGAAGCTTTCTTT. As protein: CASSPLRRMNTEAFF.